This entry lists 21 T cell receptor beta chains sequenced from one sample in a study of blood T cell repertoires in COVID-19. Some clones are missing from TCRdb's copy, which holds only in-frame ones; the method was immunoSEQ multiplex PCR. This table holds about 52,000 clones, around 84% found once. Sequenced input: peripheral blood. These receptors originate from a man in his sixties or seventies with acute or convalescent COVID-19.

The chain couples TRBV4-2 to TRBJ2-4, with 11 positions matching TRBD2. The CDR3 loop spans 15 amino acids. Per the germline V gene, CDR1 is LGHNA and CDR2 is YNFKEQ. J gave up 6 bases and V 2 bases, and 3 bases lay outside the gene matches. CDR3 protein: CASSQSGTSGNIQYF. The DNA for the CDR3 is TGTGCCAGCAGCCAATCCGGGACTAGCGGAAACATTCAGTACTTC.

V gene TRBV29-1 combines with J gene TRBJ1-1; 8 bases fit TRBD1. Germline V lookup: CDR1 SQVTM, CDR2 ANQGSEA. The CDR3 spans 13 residues. The V gene end was trimmed by 7 bases and the J gene end by 0 bases; junction bases not matched to a gene: 4. CDR3 DNA: TGCAGCGCCCGGACAGGGTTGAACACTGAAGCTTTCTTT. Its protein product is CSARTGLNTEAFF.

V usage is TRBV5-5 and J usage is TRBJ2-6, with D unclear. Trimming stripped 4 bases from V and 2 bases from J, with 10 bases between. Looked up from germline, CDR1 is SGHKS and CDR2 is YYEKEE (reference sequence). CDR3 length equals 15 residues. DNA for the CDR3: TGTGCCAGCAGCACACACTATACTGGGGCCAACGTCCTGACTTTC. Translation gives CASSTHYTGANVLTF.

The genes are TRBV5-1 and TRBJ1-1; 7 bases agree with TRBD1. This CDR3 contains 14 residues. Per germline, CDR1 SGHRS and CDR2 YFSETQ. Trimming removed 2 bases from V and 3 bases from J; junction bases left unmatched: 4. The CDR3 spells CASSFTGQHTEAFF. CDR3 coding DNA: TGCGCCAGCAGCTTTACGGGACAGCACACTGAAGCTTTCTTT.

The J gene is TRBJ1-1, the V gene TRBV5-1, with D unclear. Germline loops: CDR1 SGHRS, CDR2 YFSETQ. V lost 4 bases, J lost 1 base, and 11 bases lay in between. The length of the CDR3 is 14 residues. The CDR3 bases are TGCGCCAGCAGCCTAAAACCTCCGAACACTGAAGCTTTCTTT. It yields the protein CASSLKPPNTEAFF.

This sequence joins TRBV15 and TRBJ1-1, with TRBD1 matching over 8 bases. The CDR3 is 17 amino acids. Germline assignment: CDR1 LNHNV and CDR2 YYDKDF (reference sequence). J was trimmed by 0 bases and V by 5 bases; bases with no gene match: 11. CDR3 nucleotides: TGTGCCACCAGCGGAAGACAGGGGAGTGGGGTGAACACTGAAGCTTTCTTT. Amino acid sequence: CATSGRQGSGVNTEAFF. Drawing the rest from reference TRBV15 and TRBJ1-1, the complete variable domain is DAMVIQNPRYQVTQFGKPVTLSCSQTLNHNVMYWYQQKSSQAPKLLFHYYDKDFNNEADTPDNFQSRRPNTSFCFLDIRSPGLGDTAMYLCATSGRQGSGVNTEAFFGQGTRLTVV.

The chain carries TRBV29-1 and TRBJ2-2, with 7 bases identical to TRBD1. CDR1 SQVTM and CDR2 ANQGSEA come from the germline V gene. This CDR3 is built from 15 residues. J lost 7 bases, V lost 2 bases, and 10 bases had no gene match. In DNA, the CDR3 is TGCAGCGTTGAAACAAAAGGGGGCAGGGGCGGGGAGCTGTTTTTT. This translates into CSVETKGGRGGELFF.

CDR3 region: CASSLGLPMNTEAFF. CDR3 sequence (DNA): TGTGCCAGCAGCTTAGGACTGCCCATGAACACTGAAGCTTTCTTT. This chain uses TRBV7-8 with TRBJ1-1, with D unclear. Trimming took off 1 base at V and 0 bases at J, with 9 bases between the two ends. The CDR3 runs to 15 residues. CDR1 is SGHVS, CDR2 FQNEAQ, per germline.

The gene calls are TRBV15 and TRBJ2-3; D possibly corresponds to TRBD2 (5 bases). V shed 6 bases and J shed 6 bases, with 10 bases lying between them. This CDR3 is 12 amino acids long. Germline loops: CDR1 LNHNV, CDR2 YYDKDF (reference sequence). CDR3 protein: CATRGDWDTQYF. Here the CDR3 DNA reads TGTGCCACCAGGGGAGACTGGGATACGCAGTATTTT.

This clone was seen a single time. V gene TRBV5-1 combines with J gene TRBJ1-6; TRBD1 aligns across 8 bases. The CDR3 contains 17 residues. From germline, CDR1 is SGHRS and CDR2 YFSETQ. V lost 0 bases, J lost 8 bases, and 10 bases stayed unmatched. CDR3 nucleotide sequence: TGCGCCAGCAGCTTGGGGGCCCTCGACAGGGGTCATTCACCCCTCCACTTT. This sequence encodes CASSLGALDRGHSPLHF.

The chain carries TRBV5-5 and TRBJ1-5, with a tentative D call TRBD1 (5 bases). V was trimmed by 3 bases and J by 2 bases, leaving 12 bases between them. The germline CDR1 and CDR2 sequences are SGHKS and YYEKEE (reference sequence). The CDR3 covers 15 residues. The CDR3 region is CASSSRVQGNQPQHF. CDR3 DNA: TGTGCCAGCAGCTCCAGGGTGCAGGGCAATCAGCCCCAGCATTTT.

This chain links TRBV3-1 (or the pseudogene TRBV3-2) with TRBJ2-2, with D possibly TRBD2 on 6 matching bases. From germline, CDR1 is LGHDT and CDR2 YNNKEL (reference sequence). The length of the CDR3 is 14 residues. Trimming left V 2 bases short and J 8 bases short, with 12 bases between. For the CDR3, the DNA is TGTGCCAGCAGCCAAATAAGACTAGGGGGGGAGCTGTTTTTT. Amino acids: CASSQIRLGGELFF.

In this sample, this clone turned up a few times. V gene TRBV9 combines with J gene TRBJ2-3; TRBD1 agrees at 7 bases. CDR3 length equals 19 residues. Germline V lookup: CDR1 SGDLS, CDR2 YYNGEE. V shed 3 bases and J 3 bases; nucleotides not matched to a gene: 19. In DNA form, the CDR3 reads TGTGCCAGCAGCGCAGAGTACAGGGGCCGCCCACGAAGGACAGATACGCAGTATTTT. Protein sequence: CASSAEYRGRPRRTDTQYF.

The chain carries TRBV6-4 and TRBJ1-2; 10 nucleotides agree with TRBD1. J lost 4 bases, V lost 1 base, and 9 bases had no gene match. Germline V gene data show CDR1 as MRHNA and CDR2 as SNTAGT. The CDR3 is 17 amino acids. The chain's CDR3 is CASSDWDRGKTSYGYTF. The CDR3 DNA is TGTGCCAGCAGTGACTGGGACAGGGGTAAAACTTCCTATGGCTACACCTTC.

This chain connects TRBV6-6 to TRBJ1-1; 9 bases are a match to TRBD1. The ends lost 6 bases at V and 4 bases at J; junction bases unmatched: 6. The germline V gene encodes CDR1 MNHNY and CDR2 SVGAGI (reference sequence). The CDR3 spans 14 residues. The CDR3 nucleotides read TGTGCCAGCAGCCAGATACAGGGGGCCACTGAAGCTTTCTTT. It encodes CASSQIQGATEAFF.

In this sample, this clone turned up once. The chain is built from TRBV6-2 or TRBV6-3 and TRBJ1-4; D not certain. Trimming took off 5 bases at V and 8 bases at J, with 6 bases between the two ends. The CDR3 length is 11 residues. Germline CDR1 reads MNHEY; CDR2 reads SVGEGT. The DNA of the CDR3 is TGTGCCAGCAGTCGCGGGGAAAAACTGTTTTTT. Protein: CASSRGEKLFF.

This clone appeared a few times. The V gene is TRBV7-2, the J gene TRBJ2-7, with D maybe TRBD1 (6 bases). The CDR3 runs 13 residues. The V end lost 4 bases, the J end lost 4 bases, and 11 bases lay between the germline ends. Germline values: CDR1 SGHTA, CDR2 FQGNSA. The CDR3 here is CASSSGQRYEQYF. In DNA, the CDR3 is TGTGCCAGCAGCTCAGGACAGCGTTACGAGCAGTACTTC.

This rearrangement joins TRBV7-9 to TRBJ1-4; D is unclear. The V and J ends lost 0 bases and 8 bases respectively, with 13 bases between them. Germline CDR1 is SEHNR and CDR2 is FQNEAQ (reference sequence). This CDR3 region has 15 residues. The CDR3 protein is CASSLALREKEKLFF. The CDR3 bases are TGTGCCAGCAGCTTAGCGCTCCGGGAGAAGGAAAAACTGTTTTTT.

The rearrangement uses TRBV7-8 and TRBJ1-1; 7 bases are shared with TRBD1. V shed 7 bases, J shed 5 bases, and the junction held 13 bases outside the gene matches. The CDR3 has 15 amino acids. CDR1 is SGHVS and CDR2 is FQNEAQ in the germline V gene. In DNA form, the CDR3 reads TGTGCCAGCACCCTTCGGACAGGCTTCTTGACTGAAGCTTTCTTT. Encoded protein: CASTLRTGFLTEAFF.

The chain has TRBV18 and TRBJ1-5, with 7 nucleotides matching TRBD1. V gave up 4 bases and J gave up 4 bases; unmatched junction bases: 7. Germline CDR1 reads KGHSH; CDR2 reads LQKENI. The CDR3 has 15 amino acids. The CDR3 is CASSRTGQENQPQHF. In nucleotides, the CDR3 is TGTGCCAGCTCACGGACAGGTCAGGAGAATCAGCCCCAGCATTTT.

The chain couples TRBV27 to TRBJ2-1; 10 bases agree with TRBD2. Germline CDR1 reads MNHEY; CDR2 reads SMNVEV (reference sequence). The junction had 10 bases not matched to a gene; V was cut back by 4 bases and J by 7 bases. There are 16 residues in the CDR3. CDR3 coding DNA: TGTGCCAGCAGTTCAACTCCGGGACTAGCGAAAAATGAGCAGTTCTTC. Amino acid sequence: CASSSTPGLAKNEQFF.